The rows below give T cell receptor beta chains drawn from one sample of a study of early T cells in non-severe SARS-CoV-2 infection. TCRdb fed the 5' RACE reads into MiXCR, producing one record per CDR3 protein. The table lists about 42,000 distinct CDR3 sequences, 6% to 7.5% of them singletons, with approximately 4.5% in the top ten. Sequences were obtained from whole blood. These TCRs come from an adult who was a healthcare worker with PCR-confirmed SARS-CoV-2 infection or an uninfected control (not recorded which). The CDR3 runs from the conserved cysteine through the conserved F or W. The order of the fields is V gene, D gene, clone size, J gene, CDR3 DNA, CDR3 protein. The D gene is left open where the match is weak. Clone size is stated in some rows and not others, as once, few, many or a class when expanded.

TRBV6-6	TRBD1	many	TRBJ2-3	TGTGCCAGCAGCCCCCGGGACAGGGGGGCCGATACGCAGTATTTT	CASSPRDRGADTQYF
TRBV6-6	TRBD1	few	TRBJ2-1	TGTGCCAGCAGCCTGGACAGGGGTGGATCCAATGAGCAGTTCTTC	CASSLDRGGSNEQFF
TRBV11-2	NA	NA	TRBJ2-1	TGTGCCAGCTCCGGAAGGGGGAATACTGGGAATGAGCAGTTCTTC	CASSGRGNTGNEQFF
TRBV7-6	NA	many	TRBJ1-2	TGTGCCAGCAGCTTGGGGGGTGCGGGCACTGGAGGCTACACCTTC	CASSLGGAGTGGYTF
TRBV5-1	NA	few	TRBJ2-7	TGCGCCAGCAGCTCGACTCCTACCTACGAGCAGTACTTC	CASSSTPTYEQYF
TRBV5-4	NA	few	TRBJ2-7	TGTGCCAGCAGTCCTTCCGACGGGGGTTTCTACGAGCAGTACTTC	CASSPSDGGFYEQYF
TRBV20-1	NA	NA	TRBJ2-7	TGCAGTGCTGGGCTCGTGGCCCCCCACGAGCAGTACTTC	CSAGLVAPHEQYF
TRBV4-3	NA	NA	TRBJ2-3	TGCGCCAGCAGCCAAGATGAGGGGTTACCAGATACGCAGTATTTT	CASSQDEGLPDTQYF
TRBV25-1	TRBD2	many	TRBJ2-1	TGTGCCAGCAGTGATACTAGCGGGGTCTCCTACAATGAGCAGTTCTTC	CASSDTSGVSYNEQFF
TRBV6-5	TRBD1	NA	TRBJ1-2	TGTGCCAGCAGTTCGGGACAGGAAATTAACTATGGCTACACCTTC	CASSSGQEINYGYTF
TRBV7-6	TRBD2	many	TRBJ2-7	TGTGCCAGCAGCCCGTATGGCCAACTAGCGGCTCGCTCCTACGAGCAGTACTTC	CASSPYGQLAARSYEQYF
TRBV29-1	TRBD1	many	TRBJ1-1	TGCAGCGTCCAGCTAGGGAGGGGGCGAGACACTGAAGCTTTCTTT	CSVQLGRGRDTEAFF
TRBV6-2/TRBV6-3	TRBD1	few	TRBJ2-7	TGTGCCAGCAGCTCCGGGACAGACTACGAGCAGTACTTC	CASSSGTDYEQYF
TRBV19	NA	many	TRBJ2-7	TGTGCCAGTTCTCTATTTTCAAACTCCTACGAGCAGTACTTC	CASSLFSNSYEQYF
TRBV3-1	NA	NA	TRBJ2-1	TGTGCCAGCAGCTTCCAGGGGCGTGAGCAGTTCTTC	CASSFQGREQFF
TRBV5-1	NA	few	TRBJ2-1	TGCGCCAGCAGATATGGGGGGGCAGTGACCAGCTCCTACAATGAGCAGTTCTTC	CASRYGGAVTSSYNEQFF
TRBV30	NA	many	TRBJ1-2	TGTGCCTGGGCCCCTCGGACGGACTATGGCTACACCTTC	CAWAPRTDYGYTF
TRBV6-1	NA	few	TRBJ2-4	TGTGCCAGCAGTGAAATCTCCTTACCTGGGGCCAAAAACATTCAGTACTTC	CASSEISLPGAKNIQYF
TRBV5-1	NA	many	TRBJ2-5	TGCGCCAGCACCCTCGAATTCCAAGAGACCCAGTACTTC	CASTLEFQETQYF
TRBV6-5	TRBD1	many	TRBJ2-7	TGTGCCAGCAGTTATTCCGGACAGGTCGGCGGCTCCTACGAGCAGTACTTC	CASSYSGQVGGSYEQYF
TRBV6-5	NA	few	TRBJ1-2	TGTGCCAGCAGTGGGGGGCTCTCGGGCTACACCTTC	CASSGGLSGYTF
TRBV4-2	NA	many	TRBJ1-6	TGTGCCAGCAGCCAAGTGGTTCCGGGGCAGAGCTCCTATAATTCACCCCTCCACTTT	CASSQVVPGQSSYNSPLHF
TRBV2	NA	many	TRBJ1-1	TGTGCCAGCGGCCGGGACACTGAGAACACTGAAGCTTTCTTT	CASGRDTENTEAFF
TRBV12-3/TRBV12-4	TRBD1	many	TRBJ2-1	TGTGCCAGCAGATCCCAGGGGGCGGGGAACTACAATGAGCAGTTCTTC	CASRSQGAGNYNEQFF
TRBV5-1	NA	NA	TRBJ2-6	TGCGCCAGCAGCTTACGCTCTGGGGCCAACGTCCTGACTTTC	CASSLRSGANVLTF
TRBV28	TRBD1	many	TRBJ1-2	TGTGCCAGCAGTCCCGCGGGACAGGGTGGGACCGATGGCTACACCTTC	CASSPAGQGGTDGYTF
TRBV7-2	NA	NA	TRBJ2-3	TGTGCCAGCTGTCCCTCCAACGAGCGCGATACGCAGTATTTT	CASCPSNERDTQYF
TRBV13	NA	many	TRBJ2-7	TGTGCCAGCAGCTTAAGGCCCTCATCCGACGAGCAGTACTTC	CASSLRPSSDEQYF
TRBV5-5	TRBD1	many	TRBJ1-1	TGTGCCAGCAGCTTGGCCGGGACAGGGGGAACTGAAGCTTTCTTT	CASSLAGTGGTEAFF
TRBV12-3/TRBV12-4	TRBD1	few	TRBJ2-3	TGTGCCAGCAGCCCGGGACAGGGGTATGGAGATACGCAGTATTTT	CASSPGQGYGDTQYF
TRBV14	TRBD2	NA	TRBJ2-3	TGTGCCAGCAGCACTCGACTAGCAGTGTCGGGGAATACGCAGTATTTT	CASSTRLAVSGNTQYF
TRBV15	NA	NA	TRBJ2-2	TGTGCCACCAGCAGAGGGGGGGCGCAGAACACCGGGGAGCTGTTTTTT	CATSRGGAQNTGELFF
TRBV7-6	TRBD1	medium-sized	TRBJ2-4	TGTGCCAGCAGTTTTGGACAGGGAGATGGTCTAGCCAAAAACATTCAGTACTTC	CASSFGQGDGLAKNIQYF
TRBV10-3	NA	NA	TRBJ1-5	TGTGCCATCAGTGAGGGGATCAGGGTAGGTCAGCCCCAGCATTTT	CAISEGIRVGQPQHF
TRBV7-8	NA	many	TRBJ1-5	TGTGCCAGCAGCCAATCGGGAGGCAATCAGCCCCAGCATTTT	CASSQSGGNQPQHF
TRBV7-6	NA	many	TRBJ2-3	TGTGCCAGCAGCTTCGGTCAGAAAGGAGATACGCAGTATTTT	CASSFGQKGDTQYF
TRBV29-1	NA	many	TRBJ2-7	TGCAGCGTTGAGGGGGACGAGCAGTACTTC	CSVEGDEQYF
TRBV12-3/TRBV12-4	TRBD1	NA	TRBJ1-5	TGTGCCAGCAGTTTGGGGACAGGGTATTTGCAGCCCCAGCATTTT	CASSLGTGYLQPQHF
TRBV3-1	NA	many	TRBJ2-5	TGTGCCAGCAGCCAAGATATAAAAAAGACCCAGTACTTC	CASSQDIKKTQYF
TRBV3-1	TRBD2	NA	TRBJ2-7	TGTGCCAGCAGCCAAGGGGGGACTAGTGACAGCTCCTACGAGCAGTACTTC	CASSQGGTSDSSYEQYF
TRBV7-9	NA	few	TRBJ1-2	TGTGCCAGCAGCCCTGAAGGATATGGCTACACCTTC	CASSPEGYGYTF
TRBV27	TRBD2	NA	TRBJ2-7	TGTGCCAGCAGTTTAACCCCGGGGAGGGTTACGGTCTACGAGCAGTACTTC	CASSLTPGRVTVYEQYF
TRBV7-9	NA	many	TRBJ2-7	TGTGCCAGCAGCTTCGGCAGGGACTACGAGCAGTACTTC	CASSFGRDYEQYF
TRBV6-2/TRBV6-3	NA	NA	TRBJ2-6	TGTGCCAGCAGTTACTCCGGACAGATTTCTGGGGCCAACGTCCTGACTTTC	CASSYSGQISGANVLTF
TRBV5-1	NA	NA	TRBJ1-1	TGCGCCAGCAGCTTGACGAGGGCGGGTGAAGCTTTCTTT	CASSLTRAGEAFF
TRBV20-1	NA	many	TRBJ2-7	TGCAGTGCTAGAGTCCCGACCTACGAGCAGTACTTC	CSARVPTYEQYF
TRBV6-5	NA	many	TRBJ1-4	TGTGCCAGCAGCTATTTCAGATCGGCTAATGAAAAACTGTTTTTT	CASSYFRSANEKLFF
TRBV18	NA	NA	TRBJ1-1	TGTGCCAGCTCAATAACAGGGAAGTGGGACACTGAAGCTTTCTTT	CASSITGKWDTEAFF
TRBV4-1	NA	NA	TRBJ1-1	TGCGCCAGCAGCCAAGTGGCGGATACCCTTTCTGAAGCTTTCTTT	CASSQVADTLSEAFF
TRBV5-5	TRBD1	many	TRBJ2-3	TGTGCCAGCAGCTGGGGGGACAGGGGCTCCACAGATACGCAGTATTTT	CASSWGDRGSTDTQYF
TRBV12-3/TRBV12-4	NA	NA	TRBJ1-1	TGTGCCAGTCACGGGGGAGGGAATACTGAAGCTTTCTTT	CASHGGGNTEAFF
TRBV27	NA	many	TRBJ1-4	TGTGCCAGCAAGAGGGACACCTATGAAAAACTGTTTTTT	CASKRDTYEKLFF
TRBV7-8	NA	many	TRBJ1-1	TGTGCCAGCAGCTTAGAGAGGGCGAACACTGAAGCTTTCTTT	CASSLERANTEAFF
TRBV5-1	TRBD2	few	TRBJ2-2	TGCGCCAGCAGCCCGGGACTAGCGGGCATCACCGGGGAGCTGTTTTTT	CASSPGLAGITGELFF
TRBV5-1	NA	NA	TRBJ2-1	TGCGCCAGCAGCTTGGACCCACTCCCGGCCAATGAGCAGTTCTTC	CASSLDPLPANEQFF
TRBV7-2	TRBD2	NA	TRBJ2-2	TGTGCCAGCAGCCCCAGCGGGGGGGCCCTCACCGGGGAGCTGTTTTTT	CASSPSGGALTGELFF
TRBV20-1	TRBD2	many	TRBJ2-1	TGCAGTGCCCAGCGGGGGGGCCAAAATGAGCAGTTCTTC	CSAQRGGQNEQFF